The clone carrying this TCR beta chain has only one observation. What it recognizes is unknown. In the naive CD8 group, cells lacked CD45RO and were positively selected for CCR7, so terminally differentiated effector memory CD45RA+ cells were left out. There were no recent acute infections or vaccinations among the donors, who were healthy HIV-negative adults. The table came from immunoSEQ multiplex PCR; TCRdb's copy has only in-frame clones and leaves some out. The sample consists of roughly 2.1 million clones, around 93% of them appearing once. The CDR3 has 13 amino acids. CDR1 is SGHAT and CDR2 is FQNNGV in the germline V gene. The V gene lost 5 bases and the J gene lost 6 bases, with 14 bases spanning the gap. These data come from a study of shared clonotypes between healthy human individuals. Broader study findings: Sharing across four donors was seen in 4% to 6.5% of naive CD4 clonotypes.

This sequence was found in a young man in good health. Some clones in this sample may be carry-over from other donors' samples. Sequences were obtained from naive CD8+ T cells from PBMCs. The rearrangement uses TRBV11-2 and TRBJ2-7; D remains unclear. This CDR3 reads CASSPRSLVEQYF. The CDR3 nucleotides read TGTGCCAGCAGCCCCCGCTCCCTGGTCGAGCAGTACTTC.